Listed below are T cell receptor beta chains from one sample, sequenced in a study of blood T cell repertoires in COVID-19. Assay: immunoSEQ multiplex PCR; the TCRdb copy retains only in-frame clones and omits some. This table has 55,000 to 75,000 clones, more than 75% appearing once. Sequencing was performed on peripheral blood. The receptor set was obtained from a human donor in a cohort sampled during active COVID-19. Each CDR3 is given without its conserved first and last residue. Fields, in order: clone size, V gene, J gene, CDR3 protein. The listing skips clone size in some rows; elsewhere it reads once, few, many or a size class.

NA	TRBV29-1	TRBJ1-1	SAGERDTEAF
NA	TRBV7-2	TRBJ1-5	ASSLVSVNQPQH
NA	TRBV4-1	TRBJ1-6	ASSQGDRDNSPLH
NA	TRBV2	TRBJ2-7	ASSGVVAGREQY
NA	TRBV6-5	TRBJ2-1	ASSSRSSYNEQF
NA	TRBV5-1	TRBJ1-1	ASSLDVTGMNTEAF
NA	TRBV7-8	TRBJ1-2	ASSFETGRDGYT
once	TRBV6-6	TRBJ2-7	ASSYEDRYYEQY
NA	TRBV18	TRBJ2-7	ASSLQRRYEQY
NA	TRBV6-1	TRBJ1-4	ASSERGGSEKLF
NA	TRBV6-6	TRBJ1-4	AIRQVFNEKLF
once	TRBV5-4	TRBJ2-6	ASSIQGSGANVLT
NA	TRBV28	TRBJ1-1	ASSSITQGRVNTEAF
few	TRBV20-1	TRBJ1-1	SAPGDTEAF
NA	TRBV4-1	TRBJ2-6	ASSLAGANVLT
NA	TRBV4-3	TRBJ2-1	ASSPAGASYNEQF
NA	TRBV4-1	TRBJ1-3	ASSQAPGVSGNTIY
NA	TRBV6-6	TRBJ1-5	ASSYSRDIQH
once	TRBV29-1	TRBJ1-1	SVQGGQREGNTEAF
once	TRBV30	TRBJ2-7	AWSGRQGISLEQY
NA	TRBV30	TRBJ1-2	AAYRDRGPYGYT
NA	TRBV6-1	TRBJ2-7	ASSELTGSSYEQY
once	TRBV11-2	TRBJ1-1	ASSLHRDRRSPEAF
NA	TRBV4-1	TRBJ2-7	ASSQAPHTTGAYEQY
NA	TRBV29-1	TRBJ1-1	SVEAQGQAGGTEAF
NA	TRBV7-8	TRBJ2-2	ASGRLGQGIDGELF
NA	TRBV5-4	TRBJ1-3	ASSIGTLHSGNTIY
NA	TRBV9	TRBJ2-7	ASSVEWGSSYEQY